This T cell receptor beta chain was captured by sequencing in a study of pediatric ulcerative colitis. The survey-level immunoSEQ assay was used. TCRdb keeps only in-frame clones here, not all; method: immunoSEQ multiplex PCR. This table has 20,000 to 25,000 clones, about 67% appearing once. The CDR3 contains 15 residues. Germline V CDR1 and CDR2: GTSNPN, SVGIG (reference sequence). V lost 4 bases and J lost 7, with 17 bases in between. The rectum was sampled with one to two pinch biopsies at colonoscopy. The diagnostic colonoscopy in ulcerative colitis patients preceded any immunosuppressive treatment. The study's findings and limits: Compared with controls, ulcerative colitis showed greater blood-rectum clone sharing. This repertoire reflects total lymphocytes rather than subpopulations like regulatory T cells.

A remark on this clone: Its specificity is unknown.

The material sequenced was gut tissue. This chain connects TRBV30 to TRBJ1-6; D uncertain. The clonotype originates from a boy aged 5-17 years with severe ulcerative colitis. This chain's CDR3 is CAWTSLRSQNSPLHF. In nucleotides, the CDR3 is TGTGCCTGGACCTCCCTTCGGTCCCAAAATTCACCCCTCCACTTT.